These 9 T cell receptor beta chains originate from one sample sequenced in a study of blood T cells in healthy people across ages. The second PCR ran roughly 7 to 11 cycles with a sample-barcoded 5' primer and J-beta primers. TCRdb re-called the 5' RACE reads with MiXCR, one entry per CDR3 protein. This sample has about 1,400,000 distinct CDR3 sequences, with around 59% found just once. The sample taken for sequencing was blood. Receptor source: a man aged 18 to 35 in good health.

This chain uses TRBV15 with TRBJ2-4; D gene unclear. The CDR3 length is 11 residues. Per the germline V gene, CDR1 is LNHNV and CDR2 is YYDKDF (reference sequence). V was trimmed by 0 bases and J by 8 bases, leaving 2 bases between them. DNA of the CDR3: TGTGCCACCAGCAGAGATCACATTCAGTACTTC. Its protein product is CATSRDHIQYF. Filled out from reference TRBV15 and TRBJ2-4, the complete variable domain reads DAMVIQNPRYQVTQFGKPVTLSCSQTLNHNVMYWYQQKSSQAPKLLFHYYDKDFNNEADTPDNFQSRRPNTSFCFLDIRSPGLGDTAMYLCATSRDHIQYFGAGTRLSVL.

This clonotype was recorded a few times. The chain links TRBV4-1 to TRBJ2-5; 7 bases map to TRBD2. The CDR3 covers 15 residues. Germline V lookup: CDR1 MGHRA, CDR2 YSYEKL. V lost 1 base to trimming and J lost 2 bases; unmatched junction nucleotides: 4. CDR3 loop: CASSQVGLEQETQYF. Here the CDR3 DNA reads TGCGCCAGCAGCCAAGTCGGACTAGAACAAGAGACCCAGTACTTC.

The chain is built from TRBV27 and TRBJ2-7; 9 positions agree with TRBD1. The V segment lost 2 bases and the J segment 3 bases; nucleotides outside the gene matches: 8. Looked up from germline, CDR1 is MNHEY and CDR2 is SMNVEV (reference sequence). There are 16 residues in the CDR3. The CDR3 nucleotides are TGTGCCAGCAGTTTAGCTGGGACAGGGAATATCTACGAGCAGTACTTC. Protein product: CASSLAGTGNIYEQYF.

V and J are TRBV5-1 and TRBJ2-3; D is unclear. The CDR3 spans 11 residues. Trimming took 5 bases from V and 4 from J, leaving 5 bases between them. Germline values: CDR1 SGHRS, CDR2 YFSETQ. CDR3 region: CASRFSDTQYF. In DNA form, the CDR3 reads TGCGCCAGCAGGTTCTCAGATACGCAGTATTTT.

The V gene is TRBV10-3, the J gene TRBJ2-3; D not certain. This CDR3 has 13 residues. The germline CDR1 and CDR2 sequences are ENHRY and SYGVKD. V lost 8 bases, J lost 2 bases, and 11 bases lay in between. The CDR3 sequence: CAIAGIFTDTQYF. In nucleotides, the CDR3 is TGTGCCATCGCAGGAATTTTCACAGATACGCAGTATTTT.

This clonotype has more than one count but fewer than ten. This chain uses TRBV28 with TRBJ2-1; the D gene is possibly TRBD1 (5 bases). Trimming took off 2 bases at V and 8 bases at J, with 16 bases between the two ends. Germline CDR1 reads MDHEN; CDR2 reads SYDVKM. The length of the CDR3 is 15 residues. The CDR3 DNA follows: TGTGCCAGCAGTTTACAGGGTCACCTCGACGATGAGCAGTTCTTC. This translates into CASSLQGHLDDEQFF.

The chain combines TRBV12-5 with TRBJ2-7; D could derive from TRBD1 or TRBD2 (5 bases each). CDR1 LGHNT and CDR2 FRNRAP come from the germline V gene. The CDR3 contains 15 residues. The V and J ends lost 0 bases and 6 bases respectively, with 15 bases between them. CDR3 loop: CASGLVTGLRTEQYF. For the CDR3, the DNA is TGTGCTAGTGGTTTGGTGACGGGGCTCCGAACCGAGCAGTACTTC.

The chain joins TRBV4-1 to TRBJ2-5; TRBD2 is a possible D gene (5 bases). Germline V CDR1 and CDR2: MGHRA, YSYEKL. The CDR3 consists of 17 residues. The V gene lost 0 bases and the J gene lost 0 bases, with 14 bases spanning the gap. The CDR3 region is CASSQDSASPYQETQYF. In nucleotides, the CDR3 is TGCGCCAGCAGCCAAGATTCCGCTAGCCCCTACCAAGAGACCCAGTACTTC.

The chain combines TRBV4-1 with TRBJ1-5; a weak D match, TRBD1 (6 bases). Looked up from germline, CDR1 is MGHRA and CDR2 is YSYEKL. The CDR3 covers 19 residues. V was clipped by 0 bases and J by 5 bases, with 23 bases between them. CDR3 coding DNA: TGCGCCAGCAGCCAAGATGCCCCTCTGATACAGGGAAGCGATCAGCCCCAGCATTTT. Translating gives CASSQDAPLIQGSDQPQHF.